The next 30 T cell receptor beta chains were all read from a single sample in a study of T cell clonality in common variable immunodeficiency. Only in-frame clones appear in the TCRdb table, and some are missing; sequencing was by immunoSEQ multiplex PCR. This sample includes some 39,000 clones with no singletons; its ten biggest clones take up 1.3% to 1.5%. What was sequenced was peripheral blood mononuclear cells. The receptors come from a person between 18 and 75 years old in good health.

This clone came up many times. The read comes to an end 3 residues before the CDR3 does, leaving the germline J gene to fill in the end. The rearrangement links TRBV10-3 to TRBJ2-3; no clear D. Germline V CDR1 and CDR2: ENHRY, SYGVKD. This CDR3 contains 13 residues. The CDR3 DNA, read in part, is TGTGCCATCAGTGAGATTAGCCCCGAGACG. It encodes CAISEISPET. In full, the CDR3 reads CAISEISPETQYF.

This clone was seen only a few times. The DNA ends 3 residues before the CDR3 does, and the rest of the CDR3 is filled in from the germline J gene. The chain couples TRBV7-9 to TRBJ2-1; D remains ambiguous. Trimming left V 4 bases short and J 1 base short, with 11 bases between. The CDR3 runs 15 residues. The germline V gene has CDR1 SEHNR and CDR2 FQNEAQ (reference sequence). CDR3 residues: CASSSPQVSYNEQFF. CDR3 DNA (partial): TGTGCCAGCAGCTCCCCGCAGGTTTCCTACAATGAG.

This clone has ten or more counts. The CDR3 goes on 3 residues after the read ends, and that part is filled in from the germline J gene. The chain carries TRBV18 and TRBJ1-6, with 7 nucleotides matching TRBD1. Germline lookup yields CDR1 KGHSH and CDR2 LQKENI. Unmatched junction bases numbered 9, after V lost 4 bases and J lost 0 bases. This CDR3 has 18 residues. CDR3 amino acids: CASSLDRASSSYNSPLHF. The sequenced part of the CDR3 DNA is TGTGCCAGCTCACTCGACAGGGCATCGAGCTCCTATAATTCACCC.

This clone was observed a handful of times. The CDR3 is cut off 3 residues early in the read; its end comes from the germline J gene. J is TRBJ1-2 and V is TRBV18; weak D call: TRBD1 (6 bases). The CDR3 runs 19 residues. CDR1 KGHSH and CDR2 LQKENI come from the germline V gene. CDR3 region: CASSLSRGTSGRGFHDYTF. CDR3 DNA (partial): TGTGCCAGCTCACTAAGTCGTGGGACTAGCGGGAGGGGGTTCCACGAC.

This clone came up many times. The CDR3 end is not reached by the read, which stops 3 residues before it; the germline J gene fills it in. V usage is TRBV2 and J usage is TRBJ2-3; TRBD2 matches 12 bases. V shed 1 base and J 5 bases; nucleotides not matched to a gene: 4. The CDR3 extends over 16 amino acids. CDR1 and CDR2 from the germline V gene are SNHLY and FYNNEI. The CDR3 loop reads CASSEVLAGGQDTQYF. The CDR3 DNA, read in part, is TGTGCCAGCAGTGAAGTTCTAGCGGGAGGGCAAGATACG.

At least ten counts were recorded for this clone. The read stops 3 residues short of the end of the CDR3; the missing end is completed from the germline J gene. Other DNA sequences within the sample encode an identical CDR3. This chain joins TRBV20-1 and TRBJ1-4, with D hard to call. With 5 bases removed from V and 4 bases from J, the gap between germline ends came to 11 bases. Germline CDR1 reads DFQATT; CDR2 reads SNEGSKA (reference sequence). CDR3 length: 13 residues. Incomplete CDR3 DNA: TGCAGTGCTGCCACCGTCGGTAATGAAAAA. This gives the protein CSAATVGNEK. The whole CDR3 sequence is CSAATVGNEKLFF.

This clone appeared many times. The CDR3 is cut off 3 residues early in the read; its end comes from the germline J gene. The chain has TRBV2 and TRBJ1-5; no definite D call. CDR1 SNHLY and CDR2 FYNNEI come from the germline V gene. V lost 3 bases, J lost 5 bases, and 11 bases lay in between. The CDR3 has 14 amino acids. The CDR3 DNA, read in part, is TGTGCCAGCAGTGAGACTTCCTATTATCAGCCC. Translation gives CASSETSYYQP. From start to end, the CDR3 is CASSETSYYQPQHF.

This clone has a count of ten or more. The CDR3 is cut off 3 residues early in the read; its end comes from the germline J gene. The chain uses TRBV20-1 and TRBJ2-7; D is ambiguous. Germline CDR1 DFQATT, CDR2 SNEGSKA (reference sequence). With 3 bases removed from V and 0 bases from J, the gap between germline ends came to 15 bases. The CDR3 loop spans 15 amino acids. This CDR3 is CSASRLDLYSYEQYF. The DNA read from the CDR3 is TGCAGTGCTAGCCGACTCGATCTTTACTCCTACGAG.

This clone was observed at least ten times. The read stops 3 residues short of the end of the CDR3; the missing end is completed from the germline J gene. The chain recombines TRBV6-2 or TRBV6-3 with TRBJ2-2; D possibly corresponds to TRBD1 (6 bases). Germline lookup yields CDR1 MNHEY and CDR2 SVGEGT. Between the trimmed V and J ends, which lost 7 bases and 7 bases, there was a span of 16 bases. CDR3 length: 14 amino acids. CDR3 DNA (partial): TGTGCCAGCATGGTGGGGGCGCGGAGCGGGGAG. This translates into CASMVGARSGE. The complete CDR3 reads CASMVGARSGELFF.

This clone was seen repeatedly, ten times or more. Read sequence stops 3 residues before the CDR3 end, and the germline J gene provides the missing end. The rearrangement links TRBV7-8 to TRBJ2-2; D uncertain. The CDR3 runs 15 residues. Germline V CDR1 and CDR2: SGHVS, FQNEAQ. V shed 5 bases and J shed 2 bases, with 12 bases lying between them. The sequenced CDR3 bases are TGTGCCAGCAGCCGAGAGCGTCTCAACACCGGGGAG. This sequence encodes CASSRERLNTGE. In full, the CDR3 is CASSRERLNTGELFF.

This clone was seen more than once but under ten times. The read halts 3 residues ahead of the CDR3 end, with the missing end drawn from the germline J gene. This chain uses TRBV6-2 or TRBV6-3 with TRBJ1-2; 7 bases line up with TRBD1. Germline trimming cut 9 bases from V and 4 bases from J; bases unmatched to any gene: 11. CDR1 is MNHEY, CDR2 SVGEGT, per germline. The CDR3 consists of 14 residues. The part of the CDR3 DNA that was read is TGTGCCAGTGGACAGGCAACTACTTTCTATGGC. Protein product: CASGQATTFYG. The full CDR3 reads CASGQATTFYGYTF.

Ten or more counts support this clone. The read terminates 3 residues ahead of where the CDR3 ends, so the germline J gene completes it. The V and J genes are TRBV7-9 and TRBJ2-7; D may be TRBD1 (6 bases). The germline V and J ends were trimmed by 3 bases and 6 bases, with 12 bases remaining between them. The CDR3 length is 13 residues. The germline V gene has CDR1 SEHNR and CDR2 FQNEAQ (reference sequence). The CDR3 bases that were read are TGTGCCAGCAGCTTTAGACAGGCCGGCGAG. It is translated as CASSFRQAGE. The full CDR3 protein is CASSFRQAGEQYF.

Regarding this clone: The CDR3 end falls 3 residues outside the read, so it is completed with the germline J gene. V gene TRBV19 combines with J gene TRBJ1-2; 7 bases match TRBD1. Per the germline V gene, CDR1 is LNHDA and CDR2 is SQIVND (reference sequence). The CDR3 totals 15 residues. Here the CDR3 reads CASSMYSVRGNDYTF. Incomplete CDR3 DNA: TGTGCCAGTAGTATGTACAGCGTCAGGGGGAATGAC.

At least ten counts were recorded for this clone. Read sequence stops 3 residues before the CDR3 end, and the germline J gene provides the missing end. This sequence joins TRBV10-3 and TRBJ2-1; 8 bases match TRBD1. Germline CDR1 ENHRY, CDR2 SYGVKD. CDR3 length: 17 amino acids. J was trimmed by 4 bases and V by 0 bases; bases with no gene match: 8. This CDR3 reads CAISESGTGTGYNEQFF. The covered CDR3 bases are TGTGCCATCAGTGAGTCTGGCACTGGGACAGGTTACAATGAG.

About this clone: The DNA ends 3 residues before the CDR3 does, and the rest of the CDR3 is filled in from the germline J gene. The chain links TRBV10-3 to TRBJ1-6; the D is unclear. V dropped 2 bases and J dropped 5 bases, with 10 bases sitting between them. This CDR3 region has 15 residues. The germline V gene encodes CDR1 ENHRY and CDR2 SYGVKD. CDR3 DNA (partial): TGTGCCATCAGTGAGCAACAGACCAATAATTCACCC. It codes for CAISEQQTNNSP. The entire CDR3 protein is CAISEQQTNNSPLHF.

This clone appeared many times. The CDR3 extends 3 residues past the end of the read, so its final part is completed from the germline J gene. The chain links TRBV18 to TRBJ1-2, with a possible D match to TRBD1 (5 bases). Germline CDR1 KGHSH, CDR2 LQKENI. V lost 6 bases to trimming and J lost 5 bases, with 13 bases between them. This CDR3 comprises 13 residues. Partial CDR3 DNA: TGTGCCAGCTCCCACAAAGACAGTTATGGC. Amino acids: CASSHKDSYG. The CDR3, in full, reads CASSHKDSYGYTF.

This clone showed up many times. The CDR3 loop reads CASSSDDRGDAFF. CDR3 DNA, as far as it was read: TGCGCCAGCAGCTCTGACGACAGGGGCGAT. The rearrangement joins TRBV5-1 to TRBJ1-1, with TRBD1 matching over 8 bases. The read terminates 3 residues before the CDR3 end, so the remaining end is supplied by the germline J gene. This CDR3 has 13 residues. From germline, CDR1 is SGHRS and CDR2 YFSETQ.

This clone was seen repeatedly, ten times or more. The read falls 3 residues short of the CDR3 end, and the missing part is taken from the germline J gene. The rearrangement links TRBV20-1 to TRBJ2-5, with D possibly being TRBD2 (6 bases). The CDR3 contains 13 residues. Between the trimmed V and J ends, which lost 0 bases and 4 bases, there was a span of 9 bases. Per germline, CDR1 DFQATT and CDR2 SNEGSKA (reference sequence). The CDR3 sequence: CSARDSGRETQYF. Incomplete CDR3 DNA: TGCAGTGCTAGAGATAGCGGAAGAGAGACC.

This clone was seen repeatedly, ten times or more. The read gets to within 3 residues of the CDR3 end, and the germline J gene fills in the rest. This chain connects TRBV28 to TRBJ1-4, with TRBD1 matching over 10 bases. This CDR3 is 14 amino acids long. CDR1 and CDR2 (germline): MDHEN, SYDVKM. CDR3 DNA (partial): TGTGCCAGCAGTGTCCGGGACAGGGGCCGCTCA. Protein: CASSVRDRGRS. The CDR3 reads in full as CASSVRDRGRSLFF.

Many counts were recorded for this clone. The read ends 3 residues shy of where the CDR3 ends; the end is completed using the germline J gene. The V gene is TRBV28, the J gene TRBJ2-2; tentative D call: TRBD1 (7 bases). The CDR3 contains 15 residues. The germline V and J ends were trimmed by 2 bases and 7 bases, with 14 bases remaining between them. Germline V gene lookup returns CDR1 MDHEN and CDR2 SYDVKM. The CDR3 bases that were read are TGTGCCAGCAGTTTAGGAGGGGGCGCGATCGGGGAG. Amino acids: CASSLGGGAIGE. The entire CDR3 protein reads CASSLGGGAIGELFF.

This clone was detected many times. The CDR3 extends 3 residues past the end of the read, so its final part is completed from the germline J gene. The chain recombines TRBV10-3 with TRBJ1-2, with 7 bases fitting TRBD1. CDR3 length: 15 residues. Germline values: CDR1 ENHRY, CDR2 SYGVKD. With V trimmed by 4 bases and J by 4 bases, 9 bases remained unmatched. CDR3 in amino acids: CAISGTDRAGYGYTF. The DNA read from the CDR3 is TGTGCCATCAGTGGGACCGACAGGGCGGGCTATGGC.

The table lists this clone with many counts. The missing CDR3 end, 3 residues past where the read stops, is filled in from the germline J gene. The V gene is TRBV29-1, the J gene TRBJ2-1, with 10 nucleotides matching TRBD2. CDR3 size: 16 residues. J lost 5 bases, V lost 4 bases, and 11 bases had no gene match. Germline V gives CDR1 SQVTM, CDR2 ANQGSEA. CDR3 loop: CSVATPPGLANNEQFF. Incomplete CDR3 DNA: TGCAGCGTTGCCACTCCCCCGGGACTAGCGAACAATGAG.

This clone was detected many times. The chain's CDR3 is CASSLARGIYNEQFF. The sequenced CDR3 bases are TGCGCCAGCAGCTTGGCCAGGGGAATCTACAATGAG. The J gene is TRBJ2-1, the V gene TRBV5-1; a weak D match, TRBD1 (6 bases). Read sequence stops 3 residues before the CDR3 end, and the germline J gene provides the missing end. With 0 bases removed from V and 3 bases from J, the gap between germline ends came to 10 bases. The CDR3 totals 15 residues. The germline V gene encodes CDR1 SGHRS and CDR2 YFSETQ.

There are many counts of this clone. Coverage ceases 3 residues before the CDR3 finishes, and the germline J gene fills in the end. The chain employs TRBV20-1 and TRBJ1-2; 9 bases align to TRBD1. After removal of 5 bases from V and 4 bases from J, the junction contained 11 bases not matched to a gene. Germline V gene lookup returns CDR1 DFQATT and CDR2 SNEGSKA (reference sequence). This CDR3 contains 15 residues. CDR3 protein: CSAQAPGQGLYGYTF. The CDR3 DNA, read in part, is TGCAGTGCTCAAGCCCCTGGACAGGGGCTCTATGGC.

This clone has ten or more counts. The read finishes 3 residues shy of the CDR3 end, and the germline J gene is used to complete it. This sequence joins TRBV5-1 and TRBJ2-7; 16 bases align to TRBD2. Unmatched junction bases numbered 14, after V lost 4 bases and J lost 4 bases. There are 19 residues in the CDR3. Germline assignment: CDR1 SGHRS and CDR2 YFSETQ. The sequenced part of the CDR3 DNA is TGCGCCAGCAGCCGGGGACTAGCGGGAGGGCCTAATACCCTTTACGAG. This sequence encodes CASSRGLAGGPNTLYE. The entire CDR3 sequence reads CASSRGLAGGPNTLYEQYF.

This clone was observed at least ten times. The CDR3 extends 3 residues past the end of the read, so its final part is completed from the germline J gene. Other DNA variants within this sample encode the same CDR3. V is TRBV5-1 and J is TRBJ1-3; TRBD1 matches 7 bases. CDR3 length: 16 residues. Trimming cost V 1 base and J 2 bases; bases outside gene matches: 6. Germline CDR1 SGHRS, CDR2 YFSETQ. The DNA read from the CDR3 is TGCGCCAGCAGCTTGACACAGGGGCCAGCTGGAAACACC. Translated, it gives CASSLTQGPAGNT. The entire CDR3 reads CASSLTQGPAGNTIYF. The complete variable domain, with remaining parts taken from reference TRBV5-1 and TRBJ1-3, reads KAGVTQTPRYLIKTRGQQVTLSCSPISGHRSVSWYQQTPGQGLQFLFEYFSETQRNKGNFPGRFSGRQFSNSRSEMNVSTLELGDSALYLCASSLTQGPAGNTIYFGEGSWLTVV.

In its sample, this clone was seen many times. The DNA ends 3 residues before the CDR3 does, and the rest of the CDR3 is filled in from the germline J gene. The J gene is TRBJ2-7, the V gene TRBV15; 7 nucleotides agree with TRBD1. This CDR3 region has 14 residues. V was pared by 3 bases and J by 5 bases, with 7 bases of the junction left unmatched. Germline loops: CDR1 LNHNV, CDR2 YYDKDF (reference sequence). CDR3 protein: CATSSELGGHEQYF. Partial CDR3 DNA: TGTGCCACCAGCAGTGAACTAGGGGGCCACGAG.

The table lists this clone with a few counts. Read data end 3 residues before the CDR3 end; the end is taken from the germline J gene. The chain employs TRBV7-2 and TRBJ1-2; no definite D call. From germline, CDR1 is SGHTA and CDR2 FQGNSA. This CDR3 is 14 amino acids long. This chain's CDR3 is CASSSKGPTDTYTF. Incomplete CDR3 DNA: TGTGCCAGCAGCTCCAAGGGTCCCACAGATACC.

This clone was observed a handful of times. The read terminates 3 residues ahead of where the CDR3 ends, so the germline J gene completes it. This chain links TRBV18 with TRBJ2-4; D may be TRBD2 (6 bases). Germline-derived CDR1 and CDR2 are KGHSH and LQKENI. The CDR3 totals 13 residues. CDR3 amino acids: CASSPPSDYGQYF. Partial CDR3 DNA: TGTGCCAGCTCACCACCGTCGGACTATGGT. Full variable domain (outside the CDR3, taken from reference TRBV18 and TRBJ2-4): NAGVMQNPRHLVRRRGQEARLRCSPMKGHSHVYWYRQLPEEGLKFMVYLQKENIIDESGMPKERFSAEFPKEGPSILRIQQVVRGDSAAYFCASSPPSDYGQYFGAGTRLSVL.

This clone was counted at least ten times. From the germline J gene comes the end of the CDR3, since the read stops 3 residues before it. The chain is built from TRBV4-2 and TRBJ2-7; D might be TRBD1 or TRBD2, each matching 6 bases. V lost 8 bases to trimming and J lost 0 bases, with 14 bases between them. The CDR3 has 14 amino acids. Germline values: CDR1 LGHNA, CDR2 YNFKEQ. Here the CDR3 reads CASRGGGSSYEQYF. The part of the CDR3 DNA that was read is TGTGCCAGCCGCGGAGGGGGAAGCTCCTACGAG.